The TCR beta chain under discussion was sequenced for a study of cytomegalovirus exposure and HLA in healthy donors. Study details: Among over 350 genotyped donors, about 85% fell in the Caucasian-associated ancestry cluster. Study findings and constraints: Researchers left out some V segments, among them TRBV6-2 and TRBV6-3, as indistinguishable. The study flagged roughly 150 TCR beta chains as cytomegalovirus-associated.

In regard to this clone: Its antigen is not identified.

The primer mix had 60 Vbeta and 13 Jbeta primers. Authors' processing steps: There were about 86 million unique TCR beta chains by a later count, and approximately 11 million of them were shared. Clones were read by immunoSEQ multiplex PCR, and TCRdb kept only the in-frame ones, dropping some. The V and J calls and clone size were taken over from that table, and D and trimming were inferred from the DNA. In the table there are 65,000 to 75,000 clones, 65% to 70% of which are singletons. Looked up from germline, CDR1 is SGHVS and CDR2 is FNYEAQ. J gave up 0 bases and V 2 bases, and 11 bases lay outside the gene matches. The CDR3 sequence is 18 residues long.

Sequencing was performed on PBMCs. The receptor was isolated from a woman aged 25 to 45 in good health and CMV-seronegative. The chain recombines TRBV7-6 with TRBJ2-3; 7 bases match TRBD1. CDR3 in DNA: TGTGCCAGCAGCTTAAATAGACAGGGCCCGACTAGCACAGATACGCAGTATTTT. Its translation: CASSLNRQGPTSTDTQYF.